The present TCR beta chain was sequenced within a study of CD8 T cells in ankylosing spondylitis. Study-level results: Clones linked to disease were reported to show significant enrichment in matched ankylosing spondylitis synovial fluid. Made up of several highly homologous variants, a TCR beta motif appeared characteristic of ankylosing spondylitis blood. Several of the motif variants were reported before in synovial fluid and blood from reactive arthritis. With a CD8+ phenotype, disease-linked clones were relatively rare in peripheral blood.

This clonotype was counted at least ten times. The antigen is not known. Per germline, CDR1 MGHRA and CDR2 YSYEKL. This CDR3 region has 14 residues. Trimming at V came to 8 bases and at J to 4 bases, leaving 5 bases not matched to a gene. It was by quantitative 5'-RACE with molecular barcodes that TCR beta libraries were made. TCRdb called the 5' RACE reads again in MiXCR, with one record for every CDR3 protein. The sample shows about 700,000 distinct CDR3 sequences, around 20% of them seen only once. This chain links TRBV4-1 with TRBJ1-4; TRBD1 matches 9 bases. This receptor was obtained from a male donor with ankylosing spondylitis. The sample was blood, either unsorted or a sorted T cell fraction (not recorded which). CDR3 residues: CASRRTGDNEKLFF. The CDR3 coding sequence is TGCGCCAGCCGACGGACAGGGGATAATGAAAAACTGTTTTTT.